The 8 T cell receptor beta chains below come from one sample, sequenced in a study of blood T cell repertoires in COVID-19. Method: immunoSEQ multiplex PCR; TCRdb's copy keeps in-frame clones and lacks some. The data hold around 53,000 clones, with 90% to 95% observed a single time. Sequencing was done on a sample of peripheral blood. These receptors all stem from a human donor in a cohort sampled during active COVID-19.

This clone appeared once. V is TRBV6-2 or TRBV6-3 and J is TRBJ2-1, with TRBD2 matching over 9 bases. The CDR3 contains 18 residues. V dropped 4 bases and J dropped 0; count of bases not matched to a gene: 10. CDR1 and CDR2 (germline): MNHEY, SVGEGT. CDR3 nucleotide sequence: TGTGCCAGCAGTTTCTCTAGCGGGGTCCAAAGCTCCTACAATGAGCAGTTCTTC. It codes for CASSFSSGVQSSYNEQFF.

The gene calls are TRBV30 and TRBJ1-5; TRBD1 is a possible D gene (6 bases). The CDR3 spans 18 residues. Trimming cost V 2 bases and J 0 bases, with 20 bases left between them. Germline V gene data show CDR1 as GTSNPN and CDR2 as SVGIG (reference sequence). CDR3 sequence (DNA): TGTGCCTGGAGTCCGTCGGGGGGAGGGGGTTATAGCAATCAGCCCCAGCATTTT. Protein: CAWSPSGGGGYSNQPQHF.

The chain employs TRBV19 and TRBJ1-2; the match to TRBD1 covers 7 bases. The CDR3 consists of 17 residues. The ends lost 5 bases at V and 4 bases at J; junction bases unmatched: 16. The germline V gene has CDR1 LNHDA and CDR2 SQIVND (reference sequence). In DNA, the CDR3 is TGTGCCAGTAGTCCCTTTGGTGGGACAGAAACCGCCTATGGCTACACCTTC. Protein sequence: CASSPFGGTETAYGYTF.

The DNA of the CDR3 is TGTGCCAGCAGTACGACAGGGACTGCCACTGAAGCTTTCTTT. Its translation: CASSTTGTATEAFF. The chain carries TRBV6-4 and TRBJ1-1; TRBD1 aligns across 7 bases. Germline CDR1 is MRHNA and CDR2 is SNTAGT. The ends lost 5 bases at V and 4 bases at J; junction bases unmatched: 7. The CDR3 covers 14 residues.

This chain connects TRBV28 to TRBJ2-4; 12 bases are a match to TRBD2. Germline lookup yields CDR1 MDHEN and CDR2 SYDVKM. This CDR3 spans 16 amino acids. V shed 4 bases and J 7 bases; nucleotides not matched to a gene: 8. The CDR3 DNA sequence: TGTGCCAGCAGTTCGCGACTAGCGGGAGCGAGGAACATTCAGTACTTC. Translating gives CASSSRLAGARNIQYF.

This rearrangement joins TRBV29-1 to TRBJ2-3; D gene unclear. There are 12 residues in the CDR3. Germline CDR1 is SQVTM and CDR2 is ANQGSEA. Trimming cost V 2 bases and J 5 bases, with 8 bases left between them. The CDR3 loop is CSVEQDLDTQYF. The DNA for the CDR3 is TGCAGCGTTGAACAGGATTTAGATACGCAGTATTTT.

The chain employs TRBV24-1 and TRBJ1-2; 8 positions agree with TRBD1. Germline assignment: CDR1 KGHDR and CDR2 SFDVKD. The J segment lost 3 bases and the V segment lost 4 bases, leaving 9 bases of the junction unmatched. The CDR3 has 16 amino acids. CDR3 residues: CATSDPGQGPHYGYTF. The CDR3 DNA sequence: TGTGCCACCAGTGACCCCGGACAGGGCCCCCACTATGGCTACACCTTC.

The DNA of the CDR3 is TGTGCCAGCAGCTTCGTTACAGGGACAGGGGGCGCTGGGGCCAACGTCCTGACTTTC. It codes for CASSFVTGTGGAGANVLTF. The V call is TRBV11-2, the J call TRBJ2-6, with TRBD1 matching 12 bases. Germline trimming cut 3 bases from V and 2 bases from J; bases unmatched to any gene: 8. The CDR3 has 19 amino acids. Germline CDR1 and CDR2: SGHAT and FQNNGV.